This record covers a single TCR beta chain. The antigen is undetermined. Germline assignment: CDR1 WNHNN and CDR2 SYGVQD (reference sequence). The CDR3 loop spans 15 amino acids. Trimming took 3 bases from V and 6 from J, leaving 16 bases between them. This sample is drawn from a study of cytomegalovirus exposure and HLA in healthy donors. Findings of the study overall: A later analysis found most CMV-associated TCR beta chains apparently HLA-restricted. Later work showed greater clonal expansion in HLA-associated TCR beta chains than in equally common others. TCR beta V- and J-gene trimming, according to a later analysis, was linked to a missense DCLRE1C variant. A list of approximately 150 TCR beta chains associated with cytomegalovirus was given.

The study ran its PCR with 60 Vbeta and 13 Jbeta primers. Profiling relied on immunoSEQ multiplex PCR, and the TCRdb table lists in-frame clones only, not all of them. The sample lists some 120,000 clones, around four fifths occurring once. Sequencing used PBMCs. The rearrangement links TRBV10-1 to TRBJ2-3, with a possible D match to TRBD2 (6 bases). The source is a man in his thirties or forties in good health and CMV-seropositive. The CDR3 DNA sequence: TGCGCCAGCAGTGAAGGTGGCGGGATGTCCGATACGCAGTATTTT. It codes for CASSEGGGMSDTQYF.